The rows below give T cell receptor beta chains drawn from one sample of a study of regulatory T cells in long-lasting Graves disease. One entry per CDR3 protein results from TCRdb running MiXCR on the multiplex PCR reads. Of over 650,000 distinct CDR3 sequences listed, around 30% are singletons. This sample comprised peripheral blood mononuclear cells (PBMCs), obtained when the disease was refractory, from a patient treated with antithyroid drugs. The source is a female donor with Graves disease. The CDR3 runs from the conserved cysteine through the conserved F or W. The order of the fields is clone size, V gene, D gene, J gene, CDR3 protein, CDR3 DNA. The D gene is left open where the match is weak. Clone size is stated in some rows and not others, as once, few, many or a class when expanded.

>few|TRBV28|.|TRBJ1-2
CATAGFGPYGYTF
TGTGCCACCGCGGGGTTTGGGCCCTATGGCTACACCTTC
>.|TRBV19|TRBD1|TRBJ1-5
CASSSRTGGVRGNGPQHF
TGTGCCAGTAGTTCAAGGACAGGGGGCGTTCGGGGCAATGGGCCCCAGCATTTT
>few|TRBV5-1|.|TRBJ1-5
CASSLDGFSNQPQHF
TGCGCCAGCAGCTTGGATGGGTTTAGCAATCAGCCCCAGCATTTT
>.|TRBV9|.|TRBJ1-1
CASSESGQDIEAFF
TGTGCCAGCAGCGAGAGCGGGCAGGATATTGAAGCTTTCTTT
>few|TRBV19|TRBD1|TRBJ1-1
CASSIEAQGRGTEAFF
TGTGCCAGTAGTATAGAGGCACAGGGGAGAGGCACTGAAGCTTTCTTT
>.|TRBV29-1|TRBD2|TRBJ2-1
CSVKPASGPYNEQFF
TGCAGCGTAAAGCCGGCTAGCGGACCGTACAATGAGCAGTTCTTC
>.|TRBV13|.|TRBJ1-1
CASRVPKGEAFF
TGTGCCAGCAGGGTCCCAAAGGGTGAAGCTTTCTTT
>few|TRBV12-3/TRBV12-4|.|TRBJ2-2
CASSLLWTVTTGELFF
TGTGCCAGCAGTTTACTCTGGACAGTGACCACCGGGGAGCTGTTTTTT
>.|TRBV5-1|TRBD2|TRBJ2-1
CASSEAGAAYNEQFF
TGCGCCAGCAGCGAAGCGGGAGCCGCCTACAATGAGCAGTTCTTC
>.|TRBV27|.|TRBJ2-1
CASSLELPTSYNEQFF
TGTGCCAGCAGTTTGGAGCTACCCACCTCCTACAATGAGCAGTTCTTC
>.|TRBV5-1|TRBD2|TRBJ2-1
CASSWGLAGGYYNEQFF
TGCGCCAGCAGCTGGGGACTAGCGGGAGGATACTACAATGAGCAGTTCTTC
>few|TRBV7-8|.|TRBJ1-5
CASSPQTLSQPQHF
TGTGCCAGCAGCCCCCAGACACTTTCCCAGCCCCAGCATTTT
>.|TRBV5-6|.|TRBJ1-5
CASSSSGPSNQPQHF
TGTGCCAGCAGCTCCTCGGGCCCTAGCAATCAGCCCCAGCATTTT
>many|TRBV6-1|.|TRBJ1-5
CASRRYSNQPQHF
TGTGCCAGCAGACGGTATAGCAATCAGCCCCAGCATTTT
>few|TRBV7-2|.|TRBJ2-5
CASSLASTAQETQYF
TGTGCCAGCAGCTTAGCCAGCACTGCCCAAGAGACCCAGTACTTC
>.|TRBV6-1|.|TRBJ2-6
CASSAAGSGANILTF
TGTGCCAGCAGTGCAGCAGGCTCTGGGGCCAACATCCTGACTTTC
>.|TRBV3-1|.|TRBJ2-2
CASSQDPGGELFF
TGTGCCAGCAGCCAAGATCCTGGCGGGGAGCTGTTTTTT
>few|TRBV13|TRBD1|TRBJ1-5
CASSKQGTSNQPQHF
TGTGCCAGCAGCAAACAGGGGACTAGCAATCAGCCCCAGCATTTT
>.|TRBV6-2/TRBV6-3|.|TRBJ1-2
CASSSAGVNYGYTF
TGTGCCAGCTCGTCGGCAGGGGTTAACTATGGCTACACCTTC
>.|TRBV27|.|TRBJ1-1
CASSPPPRGVTEAFF
TGTGCCAGCAGTCCCCCCCCACGGGGAGTCACTGAAGCTTTCTTT
>many|TRBV2|.|TRBJ1-5
CASSERGLQPQHF
TGTGCCAGCAGTGAAAGGGGCTTACAGCCCCAGCATTTT
>.|TRBV20-1|.|TRBJ1-5
CSASGAGLGQPQHF
TGCAGTGCTAGCGGGGCGGGCTTGGGTCAGCCCCAGCATTTT
>few|TRBV9|.|TRBJ1-1
CASSLDWGGNTEAFF
TGTGCCAGCAGCCTCGACTGGGGGGGTAACACTGAAGCTTTCTTT
>many|TRBV7-2|.|TRBJ1-2
CASSNPVGSYGYTF
TGTGCCAGCAGCAACCCAGTGGGGAGTTATGGCTACACCTTC
>.|TRBV15|.|TRBJ1-5
CATSRNFNQPQHF
TGTGCCACCAGCAGGAACTTCAATCAGCCCCAGCATTTT
>many|TRBV12-3/TRBV12-4|TRBD1|TRBJ1-4
CASSSTGAEKLFF
TGTGCCAGCAGCTCCACAGGGGCTGAAAAACTGTTTTTT
>.|TRBV19|.|TRBJ1-5
CASSRDPGGYQPQHF
TGTGCCAGTAGTCGTGATCCTGGCGGTTATCAGCCCCAGCATTTT
>few|TRBV20-1|.|TRBJ2-7
CSAEPRGYEQYF
TGCAGTGCTGAGCCCAGGGGCTACGAGCAGTACTTC
>.|TRBV30|.|TRBJ2-5
CAWSGPRSRSQYF
TGTGCCTGGTCGGGTCCTCGGAGTCGGTCCCAGTACTTC
>once|TRBV30|.|TRBJ2-1
CAWSRLAPRGAVLNEQFF
TGTGCCTGGTCTCGTCTCGCCCCCAGGGGTGCGGTGCTTAATGAGCAGTTCTTC
>.|TRBV10-3|.|TRBJ1-2
CAISVGGVTSGYTF
TGTGCCATCAGTGTGGGGGGGGTTACCAGTGGCTACACCTTC
>few|TRBV18|.|TRBJ1-1
CASSPGEVMNTEAFF
TGTGCCAGCTCACCAGGGGAGGTAATGAACACTGAAGCTTTCTTT
>.|TRBV12-3/TRBV12-4|TRBD1|TRBJ2-6
CASKPGGGANVLTF
TGTGCCAGCAAACCAGGGGGAGGGGCCAACGTCCTGACTTTC
>.|TRBV5-1|.|TRBJ1-3
CVSSLDGNTIYF
TGCGTCAGCAGCTTGGACGGAAACACCATATATTTT
>few|TRBV6-1|.|TRBJ2-7
CATQGLGGSTAVYEQYF
TGTGCCACCCAGGGCCTTGGGGGCTCCACGGCGGTTTACGAGCAGTACTTC
>many|TRBV6-1|.|TRBJ1-5
CACIRGDSNQPQHF
TGTGCCTGCATCCGCGGGGATAGCAATCAGCCCCAGCATTTT
>few|TRBV29-1|TRBD1|TRBJ2-7
CSVDGTGGKGYEQYF
TGCAGCGTTGACGGGACAGGGGGGAAAGGCTACGAGCAGTACTTC
>.|TRBV20-1|TRBD2|TRBJ2-7
CSARPPSGAYEQYF
TGCAGTGCTAGGCCCCCCAGCGGGGCCTACGAGCAGTACTTC
>few|TRBV7-6|.|TRBJ1-1
CASFPTMNTEAFF
TGTGCCAGCTTTCCGACTATGAACACTGAAGCTTTCTTT
>.|TRBV2|.|TRBJ1-5
CASNRQRGNQPQHF
TGTGCCAGCAACAGACAGAGGGGCAATCAGCCCCAGCATTTT
>few|TRBV10-3|TRBD1|TRBJ1-3
CATGTGDVGNTIYF
TGTGCCACGGGGACAGGGGACGTCGGAAACACCATATATTTT
>many|TRBV7-2|.|TRBJ1-6
CASSPINNSPLHF
TGTGCCAGCAGCCCCATCAATAATTCACCCCTCCACTTT
>.|TRBV20-1|.|TRBJ1-3
CSARSTRGRAGNTIYF
TGCAGTGCTAGATCCACAAGGGGAAGGGCTGGAAACACCATATATTTT